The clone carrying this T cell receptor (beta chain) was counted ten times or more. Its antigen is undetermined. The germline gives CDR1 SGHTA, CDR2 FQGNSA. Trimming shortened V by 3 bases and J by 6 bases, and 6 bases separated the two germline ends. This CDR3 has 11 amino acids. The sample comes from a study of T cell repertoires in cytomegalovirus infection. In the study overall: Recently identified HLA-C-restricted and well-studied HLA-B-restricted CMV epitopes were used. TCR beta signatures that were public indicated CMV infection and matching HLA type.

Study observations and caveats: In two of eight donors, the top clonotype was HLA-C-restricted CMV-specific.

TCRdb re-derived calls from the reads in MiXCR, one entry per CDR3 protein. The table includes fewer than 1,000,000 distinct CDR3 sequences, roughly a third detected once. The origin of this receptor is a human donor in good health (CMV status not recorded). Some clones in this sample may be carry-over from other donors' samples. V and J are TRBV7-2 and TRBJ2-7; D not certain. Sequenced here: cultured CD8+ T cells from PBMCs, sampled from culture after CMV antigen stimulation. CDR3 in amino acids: CASSLGREQYV. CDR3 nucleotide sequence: TGTGCCAGCAGCTTGGGTCGCGAGCAGTACGTC.